The rows below give T cell receptor beta chains drawn from one sample of a study of cytomegalovirus exposure and HLA in healthy donors. Sequenced by immunoSEQ multiplex PCR; TCRdb stores in-frame clones only, minus some. The sample has about 130,000 clones, more than 65% seen once. The sample comprised PBMCs. The receptors were sampled from a woman aged 55 to 70 in good health and CMV-seropositive. CDR3s include the opening cysteine and the closing phenylalanine or tryptophan. D genes are given only for firm matches. Part of the rows lack a size; the others show once, few, many or a class for expanded clones.

clone_size: NA
j_call: TRBJ1-2
d_call: NA
v_call: TRBV25-1
cdr3_aa: CASSEDYTGIYGYTF
cdr3_nt: TGTGCCAGCAGTGAAGATTATACGGGGATCTATGGCTACACCTTC

clone_size: NA
j_call: TRBJ2-2
d_call: TRBD1
v_call: TRBV7-8
cdr3_aa: CASSLLDRGRTGELFF
cdr3_nt: TGTGCCAGCAGCTTATTAGACAGGGGTAGGACCGGGGAGCTGTTTTTT

clone_size: NA
j_call: TRBJ2-5
d_call: TRBD2
v_call: TRBV4-1
cdr3_aa: CASSQRGERGGWETQYF
cdr3_nt: TGCGCCAGCAGCCAAAGGGGGGAGCGGGGGGGGTGGGAGACCCAGTACTTC

clone_size: NA
j_call: TRBJ1-4
d_call: TRBD1
v_call: TRBV4-2
cdr3_aa: CASSQDLGQGGNEKLFF
cdr3_nt: TGTGCCAGCAGCCAAGATTTAGGGCAGGGGGGAAATGAAAAACTGTTTTTT

clone_size: NA
j_call: TRBJ1-2
d_call: NA
v_call: TRBV9
cdr3_aa: CASSVVAGVGYTF
cdr3_nt: TGTGCCAGCAGCGTCGTAGCCGGGGTTGGCTACACCTTC

clone_size: NA
j_call: TRBJ1-5
d_call: NA
v_call: TRBV5-8
cdr3_aa: CASSLVQLTSNQPQHF
cdr3_nt: TGTGCCAGCAGCTTGGTACAGTTGACTAGCAATCAGCCCCAGCATTTT

clone_size: few
j_call: TRBJ1-3
d_call: NA
v_call: TRBV6-5
cdr3_aa: CASSSPGSVSGNTIYF
cdr3_nt: TGTGCCAGCAGTTCCCCCGGGAGCGTCTCTGGAAACACCATATATTTT

clone_size: NA
j_call: TRBJ2-5
d_call: NA
v_call: TRBV5-6
cdr3_aa: CASSLTDQETQYF
cdr3_nt: TGTGCCAGCAGCCTGACAGACCAAGAGACCCAGTACTTC

clone_size: once
j_call: TRBJ1-2
d_call: NA
v_call: TRBV27
cdr3_aa: CASSTGSGVYGYTF
cdr3_nt: TGTGCCAGCAGTACTGGTTCAGGCGTCTATGGCTACACCTTC

clone_size: NA
j_call: TRBJ2-3
d_call: NA
v_call: TRBV10-1
cdr3_aa: CASSPGFTDTQYF
cdr3_nt: TGCGCCAGCTCCCCGGGATTCACAGATACGCAGTATTTT

clone_size: NA
j_call: TRBJ1-6
d_call: NA
v_call: TRBV28
cdr3_aa: CASSLRQALSPLHF
cdr3_nt: TGTGCCAGCAGTTTAAGACAGGCTCTTTCACCCCTCCACTTT

clone_size: NA
j_call: TRBJ1-2
d_call: NA
v_call: TRBV6-5
cdr3_aa: CASSPRGASYGYTF
cdr3_nt: TGTGCCAGCAGTCCCCGGGGGGCTTCCTATGGCTACACCTTC

clone_size: NA
j_call: TRBJ1-4
d_call: NA
v_call: TRBV28
cdr3_aa: CASSRGGGEKLFF
cdr3_nt: TGTGCCAGCAGTCGGGGGGGTGGAGAAAAACTGTTTTTT

clone_size: few
j_call: TRBJ2-7
d_call: TRBD1
v_call: TRBV7-2
cdr3_aa: CASSRSGQGYEQYF
cdr3_nt: TGTGCCAGCAGCCGCTCGGGACAGGGCTACGAGCAGTACTTC

clone_size: NA
j_call: TRBJ1-1
d_call: TRBD1
v_call: TRBV29-1
cdr3_aa: CSVDRGGTEAFF
cdr3_nt: TGCAGCGTCGACAGGGGCGGCACTGAAGCTTTCTTT

clone_size: NA
j_call: TRBJ2-7
d_call: TRBD1
v_call: TRBV6-5
cdr3_aa: CASSYSRQGYEQYF
cdr3_nt: TGTGCCAGCAGTTACTCGCGACAGGGCTACGAGCAGTACTTC

clone_size: NA
j_call: TRBJ2-2
d_call: NA
v_call: TRBV11-3
cdr3_aa: CASSLVAGRELFF
cdr3_nt: TGTGCCAGCAGCTTAGTGGCGGGTAGGGAGCTGTTTTTT

clone_size: NA
j_call: TRBJ2-3
d_call: NA
v_call: TRBV13
cdr3_aa: CASSESLTPTDTQYF
cdr3_nt: TGTGCCAGCAGCGAAAGCCTGACTCCCACAGATACGCAGTATTTT

clone_size: NA
j_call: TRBJ1-6
d_call: NA
v_call: TRBV7-9
cdr3_aa: CSSGGSYNSPLHF
cdr3_nt: TGTTCCAGCGGAGGTTCCTATAATTCACCCCTCCACTTT

clone_size: NA
j_call: TRBJ2-1
d_call: TRBD1
v_call: TRBV13
cdr3_aa: CASSEDRETYNEQFF
cdr3_nt: TGTGCCAGCAGCGAGGACAGGGAAACCTACAATGAGCAGTTCTTC

clone_size: NA
j_call: TRBJ2-5
d_call: TRBD2
v_call: TRBV15
cdr3_aa: CATSRGSSGSQETQYF
cdr3_nt: TGTGCCACCAGCAGAGGGTCTAGCGGATCCCAAGAGACCCAGTACTTC

clone_size: few
j_call: TRBJ1-6
d_call: TRBD1
v_call: TRBV27
cdr3_aa: CASRRGQAASSYNSPLHF
cdr3_nt: TGTGCCAGCAGGCGAGGACAGGCCGCCAGCTCCTATAATTCACCCCTCCACTTT

clone_size: once
j_call: TRBJ2-7
d_call: TRBD2
v_call: TRBV5-1
cdr3_aa: CASSLPGGDGYEQYF
cdr3_nt: TGCGCCAGCAGCTTGCCCGGGGGGGACGGGTACGAGCAGTACTTC

clone_size: NA
j_call: TRBJ2-3
d_call: TRBD2
v_call: TRBV6-5
cdr3_aa: CASSLADSRTDTQYF
cdr3_nt: TGTGCCAGCAGCCTAGCGGATTCGAGAACAGATACGCAGTATTTT